Below, one TCR beta chain is given with its context. The source of the sample is a study of blood T cell repertoires in COVID-19. The wider study: The cDNA or gDNA used as material had been derived from T cells, B-cell-depleted T cells, or PBMCs.

Original analysis: For nucleated cells, counts were estimated from reference gene primer amplification. Profiling relied on immunoSEQ multiplex PCR, and the TCRdb table lists in-frame clones only, not all of them. The DNA gave D and trimming, while V, J and clone size come from that table. The sample lists around 220,000 clones; 80% to 90% were seen once. Participants came from around 25 US areas, aged about 18 to 89 years. This TCR was sampled from a woman aged 45 to 65 with acute COVID-19. Sequenced input: PBMCs or T cells enriched from blood (not recorded which).

The CDR3 loop is CASRGAGGRFYNEQFF. In DNA, the CDR3 is TGTGCCAGCAGAGGGGCCGGGGGAAGGTTCTACAATGAGCAGTTCTTC. The V gene is TRBV7-6, the J gene TRBJ2-1, with D perhaps matching TRBD2 (6 bases). The CDR3 totals 16 residues. Trimming took off 6 bases at V and 3 bases at J, with 18 bases between the two ends. Germline CDR1 SGHVS, CDR2 FNYEAQ.